Listed below are T cell receptor beta chains from one sample, sequenced in a study of T cell repertoires in cytomegalovirus infection. Each CDR3 protein gets one entry after TCRdb re-called the reads with MiXCR. This sample has about 490,000 distinct CDR3 sequences; around a quarter occur once, and the top ten carry roughly 13%. Source material: PBMCs. These receptors all stem from a human donor in good health (CMV status not recorded). Some clones in this sample may be carry-over from other donors' samples. The CDR3 runs from the conserved cysteine through the conserved F or W. Each record gives: D gene, V gene, clone size, J gene, CDR3 DNA, CDR3 protein. The D gene is left open where the match is weak. The size entry is marked missing in some rows and otherwise reads once, few, many or a size class.

TRBD1,TRBV19,few,TRBJ1-1,TGTGCCAGTAGTGTCCCGGGACAGCTGAACACTGAAGCTTTCTTT,CASSVPGQLNTEAFF
-,TRBV12-3/TRBV12-4,few,TRBJ2-1,TGTGCCTCGAGGGCCGCCTACAATGAGCAGTTCTTC,CASRAAYNEQFF
TRBD2,TRBV4-2,-,TRBJ2-1,TGTGCCAGCAGCCAAGATCGGGCTAGCGGGATTCCCTCCTACAATGAGCAGTTCTTC,CASSQDRASGIPSYNEQFF
-,TRBV14,-,TRBJ1-1,TGTGCCAGCAGCCAAGACAGGGTGTTCGGCACTGAAGCTTTCTTT,CASSQDRVFGTEAFF
-,TRBV5-1,few,TRBJ1-2,TGCGCCAGCAGCTTGGCCGGGGTAGGGACTAACTATGGCTACACCTTC,CASSLAGVGTNYGYTF
-,TRBV7-2,-,TRBJ2-5,TGTGCCAGCAGCTTATGGGCAGGGAATAAGGAGACCCAGTACTTC,CASSLWAGNKETQYF
-,TRBV24-1,few,TRBJ2-1,TGTGCCACCAGTGACCATAGCGGAAGCTCCTCTGAGCAGTTCTTC,CATSDHSGSSSEQFF
-,TRBV6-5,-,TRBJ2-6,TGTGCCAGCAGCCCTAGAGGGGCTGGGGCCAACGTCCTGACTTTC,CASSPRGAGANVLTF
TRBD2,TRBV5-6,-,TRBJ2-3,TGTGCCAGCAGTGTGGGTATACTAGCGGGACCAGATACGCAGTATTTT,CASSVGILAGPDTQYF
-,TRBV7-7,many,TRBJ2-3,TGTGCTAGCAGCCCCGGGAGCACAGATACGCAGTATTTT,CASSPGSTDTQYF
-,TRBV7-9,few,TRBJ1-2,TGTGCCAGCAGCTTAGTGGCCCAACGCGGTGGCTACACCTTC,CASSLVAQRGGYTF
TRBD2,TRBV6-2/TRBV6-3,-,TRBJ2-3,TGTGCCACCTCCCCAGCGGGAGTATCGGCAGATACGCAGTATTTT,CATSPAGVSADTQYF
TRBD1,TRBV2,-,TRBJ2-5,TGTGCCAGCAGGGGACAGCGACAGCAAGAGACCCAGTACTTC,CASRGQRQQETQYF